Below are 15 T cell receptor beta chains sequenced from a single sample in a study of technical replicates of blood from several donors. Profiling relied on immunoSEQ multiplex PCR, and the TCRdb table lists in-frame clones only, not all of them. The table records 54,000 or so clones, about 93% of them present only once. Sequenced sample: T cells isolated from PBMCs. The receptors shown here come from a human donor in good health.

The CDR3 coding sequence is TGTGCCAGCAGCGTTGGACAGTTGAACACTGAAGCTTTCTTT. Translated, it gives CASSVGQLNTEAFF. The V gene is TRBV13, the J gene TRBJ1-1, with D tentatively TRBD1 (6 bases). The CDR3 is made up of 14 amino acids. Germline CDR1 reads PRHDT; CDR2 reads FYEKMQ (reference sequence). Trimming cost V 5 bases and J 0 bases, with 10 bases left between them.

The chain joins TRBV7-9 to TRBJ2-1; 8 nucleotides align to TRBD1. The J segment lost 4 bases and the V segment lost 10 bases, leaving 6 bases of the junction unmatched. The CDR3 covers 13 residues. CDR1 is SEHNR, CDR2 FQNEAQ, per germline (reference sequence). The CDR3: CATRQGLYNEQFF. CDR3 sequence (DNA): TGTGCCACCAGACAGGGGCTGTACAATGAGCAGTTCTTC.

V gene TRBV29-1 combines with J gene TRBJ1-1, with D unclear. Germline assignment: CDR1 SQVTM and CDR2 ANQGSEA. The CDR3 runs 14 residues. V was clipped by 4 bases and J by 4 bases, with 16 bases between them. CDR3 in DNA: TGCAGCGTTGCACCAACATTCGAGGGCACTGAAGCTTTCTTT. It specifies CSVAPTFEGTEAFF. Based on the CDR3 plus reference TRBV29-1 and TRBJ1-1, the full variable domain is SAVISQKPSRDICQRGTSLTIQCQVDSQVTMMFWYRQQPGQSLTLIATANQGSEATYESGFVIDKFPISRPNLTFSTLTVSNMSPEDSSIYLCSVAPTFEGTEAFFGQGTRLTVV.

The V call is TRBV7-9, the J call TRBJ2-1; no definite D call. V lost 1 base, J lost 5 bases, and 6 bases lay in between. From germline, CDR1 is SEHNR and CDR2 FQNEAQ (reference sequence). This CDR3 has 13 amino acids. The CDR3: CASSLGRHNEQFF. The CDR3 nucleotides are TGTGCCAGCAGCTTAGGTCGTCACAATGAGCAGTTCTTC.

J is TRBJ2-7 and V is TRBV15, with 7 bases that match TRBD1. The CDR3 spans 15 residues. CDR1 and CDR2 from the germline V gene are LNHNV and YYDKDF (reference sequence). Trimming at V came to 0 bases and at J to 6 bases, leaving 8 bases not matched to a gene. CDR3 in DNA: TGTGCCACCAGCAGAGAGATGGCCAGGGGGTTCGAGCAGTACTTC. Its translation: CATSREMARGFEQYF.

The chain joins TRBV6-5 to TRBJ2-1; weak D call: TRBD2 (5 bases). The CDR3 has 15 amino acids. Trimming pared 4 bases from V and 3 bases from J, leaving 13 bases between. Germline CDR1 and CDR2: MNHEY and SVGAGI. The CDR3 loop reads CASSFQVGGYNEQFF. In DNA form, the CDR3 reads TGTGCCAGCAGTTTTCAGGTTGGAGGCTACAATGAGCAGTTCTTC.

J is TRBJ2-1 and V is TRBV5-1; 7 nucleotides line up with TRBD1. The CDR3 covers 13 residues. The V gene end was trimmed by 5 bases and the J gene end by 4 bases; junction bases not matched to a gene: 3. CDR1 and CDR2 (germline): SGHRS, YFSETQ. The CDR3 nucleotides read TGCGCCAGCAGTTTGACAGGGTACAATGAGCAGTTCTTC. Encoded protein: CASSLTGYNEQFF.

The chain combines TRBV5-6 with TRBJ2-7; TRBD2 agrees at 13 bases. Germline V gene data show CDR1 as SGHDT and CDR2 as YYEEEE. Trimming at V came to 4 bases and at J to 4 bases, leaving 5 bases not matched to a gene. The CDR3 spans 15 residues. In DNA, the CDR3 is TGTGCCAGCAGCCCCGGACTAGCGGGAGAGTACGAGCAGTACTTC. Its protein product is CASSPGLAGEYEQYF.

The V call is TRBV5-6, the J call TRBJ2-7, with 7 nucleotides matching TRBD1. V trimming: 4 bases; J trimming: 2 bases; junction bases outside the gene matches: 6. This CDR3 is built from 14 residues. CDR1 and CDR2 (germline): SGHDT, YYEEEE. The CDR3: CASSTTGAPYEQYF. In DNA, the CDR3 is TGTGCCAGCAGCACAACAGGGGCCCCCTACGAGCAGTACTTC.

This rearrangement joins TRBV5-5 to TRBJ1-5, with D possibly being TRBD1 (5 bases). Germline CDR1 reads SGHKS; CDR2 reads YYEKEE (reference sequence). Trimming pared 4 bases from V and 11 bases from J, leaving 16 bases between. The CDR3 consists of 13 residues. CDR3 nucleotides: TGTGCCAGCAGCCTGACGGGCAGGGTGGCCCAGCATTTT. This sequence encodes CASSLTGRVAQHF.

This clone was counted between two and nine times. As DNA, the CDR3 is TGCAGCGTTCAACAGGGAAGGAATGCTTTCTTT. It encodes CSVQQGRNAFF. This chain joins TRBV29-1 and TRBJ1-1, with D perhaps TRBD1 (6 bases). The length of the CDR3 is 11 residues. Per the germline V gene, CDR1 is SQVTM and CDR2 is ANQGSEA. V was trimmed by 5 bases and J by 11 bases, leaving 15 bases between them. Looking up the rest from reference TRBV29-1 and TRBJ1-1 gives the full variable domain: SAVISQKPSRDICQRGTSLTIQCQVDSQVTMMFWYRQQPGQSLTLIATANQGSEATYESGFVIDKFPISRPNLTFSTLTVSNMSPEDSSIYLCSVQQGRNAFFGQGTRLTVV.

V and J are TRBV7-9 and TRBJ1-5, with 9 bases matching TRBD1. This CDR3 is 15 amino acids long. In germline, CDR1 is SEHNR, CDR2 FQNEAQ (reference sequence). J gave up 1 base and V 5 bases, and 3 bases lay outside the gene matches. This chain's CDR3 is CASSQTGGSNQPQHF. In nucleotides, the CDR3 is TGTGCCAGCAGCCAGACAGGGGGGAGCAATCAGCCCCAGCATTTT.

The gene calls are TRBV7-6 and TRBJ2-7; a possible D gene is TRBD2 (7 bases). Between the trimmed V and J ends, which lost 5 bases and 0 bases, there was a span of 14 bases. The CDR3 has 15 residues. Germline V gene sequence: CDR1 SGHVS, CDR2 FNYEAQ. The CDR3: CASSLRGGSSYEQYF. The CDR3 region has the DNA TGTGCCAGCAGCCTAAGGGGGGGGTCCTCCTACGAGCAGTACTTC.

This sequence joins TRBV11-2 and TRBJ1-1; maybe TRBD1 (5 bases). This CDR3 spans 14 amino acids. Trimming removed 0 bases from V and 6 bases from J, with 11 bases in between. Germline loops: CDR1 SGHAT, CDR2 FQNNGV. CDR3 residues: CASSLDQGGSEAFF. As DNA, the CDR3 is TGTGCCAGCAGCTTAGACCAGGGTGGGTCTGAAGCTTTCTTT.

The chain is built from TRBV29-1 and TRBJ1-1; a weak D match, TRBD1 (5 bases). This CDR3 comprises 13 residues. Germline assignment: CDR1 SQVTM and CDR2 ANQGSEA. V gave up 2 bases and J gave up 1 base, with 8 bases separating them. The CDR3 spells CSVERQGNTEAFF. DNA for the CDR3: TGCAGCGTTGAAAGGCAGGGGAACACTGAAGCTTTCTTT.